This T cell receptor (beta chain) was sequenced for a study of T-cell memory formation after mild COVID-19 (dated by TCRdb to the early 2020s). Background for the entire study: TCR sequence clusters from the two donors were found to be largely donor specific. Two young, previously healthy adult volunteers made up the cohort, one male and one female. In a couple of donors, T-cell clones that expanded and contracted after mild COVID-19 were tracked by sequencing TCRalpha and TCRbeta repertoires over time. General conclusions and limits of the study: The study included only a couple of mild cases, and larger cohorts that include severe cases with pre-infection samples were judged to be necessary. Some responding clones were found in pre-infection memory, which suggests that pre-existing cross-reactive memory T cells took part in the SARS-CoV-2 response. The second-wave clones that peaked on day 37 were not confirmed to be SARS-CoV-2 specific. Contracting CD4+ clones were located mainly in the CM and EM memory subsets, whereas CD8+ clones were found to be enriched in EMRA. Clones contracting from day 15 to 85 had balanced CD4/CD8 phenotypes, while a second wave expanding from day 15 to 37 was biased towards CD4+.

V loses 1 base of germline sequence and J loses 7 bases, and the interval between the two ends is 14 bases. The germline V gene yields LGHNA for CDR1 and YNFKEQ for CDR2. The CDR3 measures 14 amino acids from cysteine to phenylalanine. Only the CDR3 region is kept as DNA, spanning 42 bases read in frame from base 1. For sequencing, an Illumina NovaSeq 6000 was employed. TCRalpha and TCRbeta cDNA libraries were built by 5'RACE with constant-segment primers, adding sample barcodes and unique molecular identifiers. RNA was extracted from every sample with Trizol reagent. The libraries were amplified in two PCR steps, and the second step added a second sample barcode and Illumina TruSeq adapters. Libraries were sequenced on an Illumina NovaSeq with 2 x 150 bp paired-end reads. The original methods were these. Demultiplexing of reads and collapsing into UMI-guided consensus sequences were performed with migec v1.2.7. With mixcr v2.1.11, UMI consensuses were aligned to TRA and TRB V and J templates and assembled into clonotypes. Clonotypes were classified as expanded or contracted when called significant by both edgeR and NoisET, with noise models trained on biological replicates. For edgeR calls, a false discovery rate-adjusted p below 0.01 and a log2 fold-change threshold of 1 were applied. PCA with hierarchical clustering of max-normalized trajectories of the 1000 most abundant clonotypes was used as exploratory dynamics analysis. Separately sequenced CD4+ and CD8+ repertoires were used to assign the CD4 or CD8 phenotype of responding clones. TCRdb trimmed the raw reads at Q25, called clones with MiXCR and kept productive beta chains. Entries are consolidated by CDR3 protein sequence, retaining the most common genes and DNA. What appears here as the V and J calls and clone size reflects TCRdb's work, not the paper's. For this sample the table gives about 140,000 distinct CDR3 sequences, of which roughly 13% were detected only once. Of the sample, under 30% falls within the top ten clones.

A remark on this clonotype: What this receptor recognizes is not known. Base qualities were left out, and no much larger clone turns up one base away.

PBMCs were isolated by Ficoll-Paque density gradient centrifugation. Here the chain combines TRBV4-2 and TRBJ2-7; the D gene cannot be resolved reliably. The sequencing input was PBMCs or a T cell subset sorted from them (not recorded which). This TCR was recovered from an adult woman who had mild COVID-19 (a few samples of this study predate the infection). The sample titles of this study are shuffled in the database, so cell type and time point are left out; the donor was told from shared clones. The DNA reads TGTGCCAGCAGCCAAGTCCCGGCTAAACGGGAGCAGTACTTC. Its protein is CASSQVPAKREQYF.